The T cell receptor beta chain described here comes from a study of blood T cells in healthy people across ages. Through a sample-barcoded 5' primer and a J-beta primer mix, a second PCR was run for roughly 7 to 12 cycles. MiXCR, run by TCRdb on the 5' RACE reads, gives a single entry per CDR3 protein. The data show approximately 800,000 distinct CDR3 sequences, with 25% to 30% seen just once and approximately 2.9% held by the top ten. This CDR3 has 17 residues. The germline V and J ends were trimmed by 0 bases and 1 base, with 13 bases remaining between them. Germline CDR1 LGHDT, CDR2 YNNKEL (reference sequence). The same sample was also studied in work on T cells of mothers and their children.

The sequencing input was blood. V and J are TRBV3-1 and TRBJ2-1; D is undetermined. The source is a boy under 18 in good health. This CDR3 is CASSQDFSGSSYNEQFF. The CDR3 DNA follows: TGTGCCAGCAGCCAAGATTTTTCGGGCTCATCCTACAATGAGCAGTTCTTC.